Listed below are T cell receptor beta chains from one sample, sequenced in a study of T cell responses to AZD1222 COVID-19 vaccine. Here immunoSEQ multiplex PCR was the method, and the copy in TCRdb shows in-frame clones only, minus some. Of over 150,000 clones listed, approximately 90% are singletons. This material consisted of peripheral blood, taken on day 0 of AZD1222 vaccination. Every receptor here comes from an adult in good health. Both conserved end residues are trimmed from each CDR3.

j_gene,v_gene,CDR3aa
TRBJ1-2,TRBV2,ASSGQGLIYGYT
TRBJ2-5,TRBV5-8,ASSLVSGRETQY
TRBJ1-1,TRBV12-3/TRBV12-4,ASGRNTEAF
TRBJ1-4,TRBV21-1,ASSKLIRSRPNEKLF
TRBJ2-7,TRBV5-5,ASSLGGNSYEQY
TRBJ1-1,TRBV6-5,DTGVNTEAF
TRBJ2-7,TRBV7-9,ASSPSHGGKDSYEQY
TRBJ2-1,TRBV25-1,ASSASPGPGWRANEQF
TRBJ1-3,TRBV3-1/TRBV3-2,ASSQETGQTSGNTIY
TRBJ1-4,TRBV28,ASSPIGQRNEKLF
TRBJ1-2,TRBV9,ASSPGWSNYGYT
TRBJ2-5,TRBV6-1,ASSEAPAGYQETQY
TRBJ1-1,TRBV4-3,ASSQETFGTEAF
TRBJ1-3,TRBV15,ATSRAGGQLFSGNTIY
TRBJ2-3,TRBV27,ASSHNRDREVFDTQY
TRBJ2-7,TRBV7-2,ASSFQGAGYYEQY
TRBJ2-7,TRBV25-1,ASRSSLPSTHEQY
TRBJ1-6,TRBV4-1,ASSRESSYNSPLH